This T cell receptor (beta chain) was captured by sequencing in a study of cytomegalovirus exposure and HLA in healthy donors. Researchers ran the PCR with 60 Vbeta and 13 Jbeta primers. Produced via immunoSEQ multiplex PCR; TCRdb's table is partial and in-frame only. The repertoire holds some 140,000 clones, more than 60% seen once, with 3% to 4% in the top ten. This clone was observed a single time. Its matching antigen is unknown. Broader study findings: Cytomegalovirus association was assigned to more than 150 TCR beta chains. In an earlier analysis, about 87% or about 30%: the productive usage of most TCR beta V segments. A later analysis associated 16,951 TCR beta sequences with HLA alleles at a 0.05 false discovery rate. Reportedly, cytomegalovirus status was diagnosed with high sensitivity and specificity.

This sequence was found in a middle-aged woman in good health and CMV-seronegative. The sample was PBMCs.

The CDR3 nucleotides read TGCAGCGTTGATGACATCGGCTATGGCTACACCTTC. Translated: CSVDDIGYGYTF. This chain connects TRBV29-1 to TRBJ1-2; D gene uncertain. CDR1 SQVTM and CDR2 ANQGSEA come from the germline V gene. The V end was cut by 3 bases, the J end by 4 bases, with 9 bases between. This CDR3 is built from 12 residues. The variable domain in full, with the rest retrieved from reference TRBV29-1 and TRBJ1-2, is SAVISQKPSRDICQRGTSLTIQCQVDSQVTMMFWYRQQPGQSLTLIATANQGSEATYESGFVIDKFPISRPNLTFSTLTVSNMSPEDSSIYLCSVDDIGYGYTFGSGTRLTVV.